This is a list of T cell receptor beta chains from one sample in a study of blood T cell repertoires in COVID-19. Method: immunoSEQ multiplex PCR; TCRdb's copy keeps in-frame clones and lacks some. The sample has about 370,000 clones, 75% to 90% seen once; the top ten hold around 1%. Sequenced input: PBMCs or T cells enriched from blood (not recorded which). The receptors come from a man younger than 30 who had recovered from COVID-19. Each CDR3 is given with its conserved first and last residue. D genes are given only for firm matches. Clone size appears in some rows only: once, few, many, or a class for an expanded clone.

V: TRBV19; J: TRBJ1-6; size: -; D: -; DNA: TGTGCCAGTAGTATAAAAGGGGCCCGTTCACCCCTCCACTTT; CDR3: CASSIKGARSPLHF
V: TRBV9; J: TRBJ1-6; size: -; D: TRBD1; DNA: TGTGCCAGCAGCGTAGGACAGGGGAGCTCACCCCTCCACTTT; CDR3: CASSVGQGSSPLHF
V: TRBV27; J: TRBJ1-1; size: -; D: TRBD1; DNA: TGTGCCAGCAGTTCCCGACAGGGGAATGGGGCAGAAGCTTTCTTT; CDR3: CASSSRQGNGAEAFF
V: TRBV3-1/TRBV3-2; J: TRBJ2-5; size: -; D: TRBD2; DNA: TGTGCCACCCCCTCGGGGGGGCGGGAGACCCAGTACTTC; CDR3: CATPSGGRETQYF
V: TRBV7-2; J: TRBJ2-5; size: -; D: -; DNA: TGTGCCAGCCGCTTTGGGGCCGTGAAAAGCGAGACCCAGTACTTC; CDR3: CASRFGAVKSETQYF
V: TRBV7-3; J: TRBJ2-7; size: -; D: -; DNA: TGTGCCAGCAGCAAACATTCCGGGACTCCGTCTCCGCCTTACGAGCAGTACTTC; CDR3: CASSKHSGTPSPPYEQYF
V: TRBV3-1/TRBV3-2; J: TRBJ2-3; size: -; D: -; DNA: TGTGCCAGCTCCTTGCTTACTGGCACAGATACGCAGTATTTT; CDR3: CASSLLTGTDTQYF
V: TRBV9; J: TRBJ2-3; size: -; D: TRBD1; DNA: TGTGCCAGCAGCACGACAGGGGGTGGGACAGATACGCAGTATTTT; CDR3: CASSTTGGGTDTQYF
V: TRBV30; J: TRBJ2-7; size: -; D: TRBD1; DNA: TGTGCCTGGAGTGGACAGGGTTACGAGCAGTACTTC; CDR3: CAWSGQGYEQYF
V: TRBV11-2; J: TRBJ1-1; size: -; D: TRBD1; DNA: TGTGCCAGCAGCCTGACAGGGGGCTTGACTGAAGCTTTCTTT; CDR3: CASSLTGGLTEAFF
V: TRBV6-2/TRBV6-3; J: TRBJ1-2; size: -; D: -; DNA: TGTGCCAGCAGTTGGGGGGATGGAGTCTATGGCTACACCTTC; CDR3: CASSWGDGVYGYTF
V: TRBV4-1; J: TRBJ2-5; size: -; D: TRBD2; DNA: TGCGCCAGCAGTCCTACAGGACTAGCGGCTATGGGGGAGACCCAGTACTTC; CDR3: CASSPTGLAAMGETQYF
V: TRBV27; J: TRBJ1-1; size: once; D: -; DNA: TGTGCCAGCAGTTTAGGGAAGGGGCTGAACACTGAAGCTTTCTTT; CDR3: CASSLGKGLNTEAFF
V: TRBV7-9; J: TRBJ2-2; size: -; D: -; DNA: TGTGCCAGCAGCTTAGACCTAACGGAGGGGGAGCTGTTTTTT; CDR3: CASSLDLTEGELFF
V: TRBV4-3; J: TRBJ2-7; size: few; D: -; DNA: TGCGCCAGCAGCCAAAGGGTAGCGCGGGAACCCTACGAGCAGTACTTC; CDR3: CASSQRVAREPYEQYF
V: TRBV19; J: TRBJ2-7; size: -; D: TRBD1; DNA: TGTGCCAGTAGTAACACAGGGGGATCAGACGAGCAGTACTTC; CDR3: CASSNTGGSDEQYF
V: TRBV7-3; J: TRBJ2-5; size: -; D: TRBD1; DNA: TGTGCCAGCAGCTCCTCCCGGGACAGGGGGCCTGAGACCCAGTACTTC; CDR3: CASSSSRDRGPETQYF
V: TRBV5-4; J: TRBJ1-6; size: -; D: -; DNA: TGTGCCAGCAACAGCGGGGATAAAGATTCACCCCTCCACTTT; CDR3: CASNSGDKDSPLHF
V: TRBV11-2; J: TRBJ2-7; size: once; D: -; DNA: TGTGCCAGCAGCTTAGTGGGGAGCGGATACCTTGGCTACGAGCAGTACTTC; CDR3: CASSLVGSGYLGYEQYF
V: TRBV5-1; J: TRBJ2-7; size: -; D: -; DNA: TGCGCCAGCAGCTTCGGGGGAGTAAATGTCGAGCAGTACTTC; CDR3: CASSFGGVNVEQYF
V: TRBV19; J: TRBJ2-7; size: -; D: TRBD1; DNA: TGTGCCAGTAATGACAGGGGTAGTCCCTACGAGCAGTACTTC; CDR3: CASNDRGSPYEQYF
V: TRBV7-9; J: TRBJ1-2; size: -; D: -; DNA: TGTGCCAGCAGCTACAGGGATGGCTATGGCTACACCTTC; CDR3: CASSYRDGYGYTF
V: TRBV7-6; J: TRBJ2-3; size: once; D: TRBD2; DNA: TGTGCCAGCAGCTTAGGGCTACTAGCGGGGGGGGAAGCAGATACGCAGTATTTT; CDR3: CASSLGLLAGGEADTQYF
V: TRBV5-1; J: TRBJ2-2; size: -; D: TRBD2; DNA: TGCGCCAGCAGCTTGGAAGGGCTAGCGGTCACCGGGGAGCTGTTTTTT; CDR3: CASSLEGLAVTGELFF
V: TRBV20-1; J: TRBJ1-2; size: -; D: -; DNA: TGCAGTGCTAGAGTGAGGGATGGCTACACCTTC; CDR3: CSARVRDGYTF
V: TRBV18; J: TRBJ1-5; size: once; D: -; DNA: TGTGCCAGCTCACCGAACCCCGGGGGGATCAATCAGCCCCAGCATTTT; CDR3: CASSPNPGGINQPQHF
V: TRBV30; J: TRBJ1-6; size: -; D: -; DNA: TGTGCCTGGACCCTCTCTGAAGAGGGAGCAGATAAAAGGATTTATAATTCACCCCTCCACTTT; CDR3: CAWTLSEEGADKRIYNSPLHF
V: TRBV14; J: TRBJ1-6; size: -; D: TRBD1; DNA: TGTGCCAGCAGCCAAGGGCGGACAGGGACCCTTAATTCACCCCTCCACTTT; CDR3: CASSQGRTGTLNSPLHF
V: TRBV7-9; J: TRBJ1-1; size: -; D: -; DNA: TGTGCCGACGAATTGGGCAGGCTGAACACTGAAGCTTTCTTT; CDR3: CADELGRLNTEAFF
V: TRBV27; J: TRBJ2-5; size: -; D: TRBD2; DNA: TGTGCCAGCAGTTTAACCGGACTAGCGGGAACGGAGACCCAGTACTTC; CDR3: CASSLTGLAGTETQYF
V: TRBV14; J: TRBJ2-7; size: -; D: -; DNA: TGTGCCAGCAGCCAACAGGGCTACGAGCAGTACTTC; CDR3: CASSQQGYEQYF
V: TRBV15; J: TRBJ1-5; size: few; D: -; DNA: TGTGCCACCAGCAGAGGAGAGCGGACCAATCAGCCCCAGCATTTT; CDR3: CATSRGERTNQPQHF
V: TRBV30; J: TRBJ1-1; size: -; D: -; DNA: TGTGCCTGGACCCCCCTTGGGGGGTTTACTGAAGCTTTCTTT; CDR3: CAWTPLGGFTEAFF
V: TRBV28; J: TRBJ1-4; size: -; D: -; DNA: TGTGCCAGCAGGGTCCAGGGTGACTTTAAAAAACTGTTTTTT; CDR3: CASRVQGDFKKLFF
V: TRBV5-6; J: TRBJ2-3; size: -; D: TRBD2; DNA: TGTGCCAGCGGCTTAGCGGGGGAAAGCACAGATACGCAGTATTTT; CDR3: CASGLAGESTDTQYF
V: TRBV19; J: TRBJ1-2; size: -; D: TRBD1; DNA: TGTGCCAGTAGTAACCGGGACAGGGTGTATGGCTACACCTTC; CDR3: CASSNRDRVYGYTF
V: TRBV27; J: TRBJ2-2; size: -; D: TRBD1; DNA: TGTGCCAGCAGTTCCGGGACAGTCACCGGGGAGCTGTTTTTT; CDR3: CASSSGTVTGELFF
V: TRBV12-5; J: TRBJ2-1; size: -; D: TRBD1; DNA: TGTGCTAGTGGTTTGGTGACAGGGCCCCGACACAATGAGCAGTTCTTC; CDR3: CASGLVTGPRHNEQFF
V: TRBV6-5; J: TRBJ1-3; size: -; D: -; DNA: TGTGCCAGCAGTTACGACGGAGGTGGAAACACCATATATTTT; CDR3: CASSYDGGGNTIYF
V: TRBV7-2; J: TRBJ1-3; size: -; D: -; DNA: TGTGCCAGCGCCTATATGTCTACAGCTCACTCTGGAAACACCATATATTTT; CDR3: CASAYMSTAHSGNTIYF
V: TRBV3-1/TRBV3-2; J: TRBJ2-3; size: -; D: TRBD2; DNA: TGTGCCAGCATCCTTCAATTATCGGGAGGGCCTTCAGATACGCAGTATTTT; CDR3: CASILQLSGGPSDTQYF
V: TRBV7-9; J: TRBJ1-4; size: once; D: -; DNA: TGTGCCAGCAGCTTATCGGGGAGTCCAAATGAAAAACTGTTTTTT; CDR3: CASSLSGSPNEKLFF
V: TRBV4-1; J: TRBJ2-3; size: -; D: TRBD1; DNA: TGCGCCAGCAGCCAGCAGAAACGGACAGGGGCCACCACAGATACGCAGTATTTT; CDR3: CASSQQKRTGATTDTQYF
V: TRBV12-3/TRBV12-4; J: TRBJ1-6; size: -; D: -; DNA: TGTGCCAGCAGTCGAGACAGAGATTCACCCCTCCACTTT; CDR3: CASSRDRDSPLHF
V: TRBV2; J: TRBJ1-2; size: -; D: -; DNA: TGTGCCAGCAGTACACAGAGGGGGGGCTATGGCTACACCTTC; CDR3: CASSTQRGGYGYTF
V: TRBV7-9; J: TRBJ1-1; size: -; D: TRBD1; DNA: TGTGCCAGCAGCTTATGGAAAGGGGGCGCGGGAACTGAAGCTTTCTTT; CDR3: CASSLWKGGAGTEAFF
V: TRBV18; J: TRBJ2-3; size: -; D: TRBD2; DNA: TGTGCCAGCTCACCATCACTAGCGCGGGGTAGCACAGATACGCAGTATTTT; CDR3: CASSPSLARGSTDTQYF
V: TRBV28; J: TRBJ2-1; size: -; D: TRBD2; DNA: TGTGCCAGCAGTTCGGGGGGGAGCTCCTACAATGAGCAGTTCTTC; CDR3: CASSSGGSSYNEQFF
V: TRBV7-2; J: TRBJ2-5; size: -; D: TRBD2; DNA: TGTGCCAGCCTCCTCCTAGCGGGAGTCCTCCAAGAGACCCAGTACTTC; CDR3: CASLLLAGVLQETQYF
V: TRBV3-1/TRBV3-2; J: TRBJ2-3; size: -; D: -; DNA: TGTGCCAGCAGCCCCGATACAGGGTATTATGCGGATACGCAGTATTTT; CDR3: CASSPDTGYYADTQYF
V: TRBV7-6; J: TRBJ2-1; size: -; D: TRBD2; DNA: TGTGCCAGCAGCTTTCGGCTAGCGGGAGACCCTCCCAACAATGAGCAGTTCTTC; CDR3: CASSFRLAGDPPNNEQFF
V: TRBV7-9; J: TRBJ2-7; size: -; D: -; DNA: TGTGCCAGCAGCTTAGGACAGGGAGGCGAGCAGTACTTC; CDR3: CASSLGQGGEQYF